Reported below is one TCR beta chain. This sample is part of a study of T cell responses to AZD1222 COVID-19 vaccine. Looking at the study overall: Second doses were pooled across both intervals (about 4 or about 12 weeks).

Sequencing used immunoSEQ multiplex PCR; TCRdb keeps in-frame clones, though not all of them. The data contain around 65,000 clones, 65% to 80% of them seen just once; the ten biggest clones take up over 12%. The CDR3 is made up of 14 amino acids. Trimming left V 5 bases short and J 4 bases short, with 13 bases between. Germline values: CDR1 KGHSH, CDR2 LQKENI. The genes are TRBV18 and TRBJ2-3, with D possibly matching TRBD2 (7 bases). Sequencing used peripheral blood, obtained on day 0 of AZD1222 vaccination. This clonotype was obtained from an adult in good health. CDR3 sequence: CASSGGGSSDTQYF. The CDR3 coding sequence is TGTGCCAGCTCAGGCGGGGGCTCCTCAGATACGCAGTATTTT.